The TCR beta chain under discussion was sequenced for a study of T-cell reconstitution after alpha-beta-depleted transplantation in children (dated by TCRdb to 2016 to 2017). About the study as a whole: The study quantitatively tracked T-cell immune reconstitution after TCRalphabeta/CD19-depleted allogeneic hematopoietic cell transplantation in children using TCR repertoire profiling.

Libraries were built with PCR. This sample was sequenced with an Illumina HiSeq 2500. To normalize quantification of the TCRbeta repertoire, the TCR libraries were built with molecular barcoding that relied on unique molecular identifiers. TCRdb itself trimmed the public reads at Q25 with fastp, ran MiXCR and retained productive beta chains. For every CDR3 protein sequence, its rows merge into one entry that carries the most common genes and DNA. The sample yields 500,000 to 600,000 distinct CDR3 sequences; 25% to 30% were counted once. Less than 40% of the sample comes from the top ten. Points the paper makes about the study in general: The apparently early recovery of alphabetaT-cell counts about two months after transplant reportedly depended on only several hundred rapidly expanded clones that came from non-depleted graft cells. The frequencies of hyperexpanded clones fell over the following months, and after one year, T-cell counts and TCRbeta diversity were mostly attributed to newly produced T cells. In some patients, the high TCRbeta diversity seen at day 60 was put down to recipient T cells and intrathymic progenitors that had survived conditioning.

The germline V gene gives CDR1 as SGHRS and CDR2 as YFSETQ. The junction shows trimming of 3 bases on V and 2 bases on J, and the gene matches do not reach 5 bases of it. The CDR3 runs 16 residues from the cysteine to the phenylalanine. The read is trimmed to its CDR3 DNA, 48 bases read in frame from base 1. The sample's treatment or condition, from its label and the paper: allogeneic hematopoietic cell transplantation with graft depleted of TCRalphabeta T cells and CD19 B cells. The transplant recipients were children given TCRalphabeta/CD19-depleted allogeneic hematopoietic cell grafts. This clonotype has a handful of counts. It lacks a known antigen. The record has no base qualities; no much larger clone is one base away.

The chain is assembled from TRBV5-1 and TRBJ2-3, with TRBD2 matching 11 junction bases. The TCR was taken from a boy in the first two years of life with Wiskott-Aldrich syndrome, due to receive a stem cell transplant. This specimen consisted of PBMCs, obtained before TCRalphabeta/CD19-depleted stem cell transplant. The CDR3 protein is CASSSETSGATDTQYF. The bases read TGCGCCAGCAGCTCGGAGACTAGCGGGGCCACAGATACGCAGTATTTT.